Below, one TCR beta chain is given with its context. Its target antigen remains unknown. Per-base qualities were not stored, and no clone one base away is much larger. Looking up the germline V gene yields CDR1 MNHEY and CDR2 SVGAGI. CDR3 length: 13 amino acids, cysteine to phenylalanine. The sequence is cut down to CDR3 DNA, 39 bases in frame from base 1. V has 4 bases trimmed and J has 6 bases trimmed; junction bases matching no gene number 3. The donors were some 36 Caucasian individuals from Russia, aged 6 to 90 years, who were systemically healthy. Each donor gave approximately 9.3 milliliters of peripheral blood, collected into EDTA-treated Vacutainer tubes. Ficoll-Paque density-gradient centrifugation was used to isolate PBMCs, with at least 6.5 million obtained per sample. Total RNA was extracted from PBMCs with Trizol reagent, with at least 5.5 micrograms obtained per sample. The percentages of naive CD45RAhigh/CD27high T cells were determined by flow cytometry on a PBMC aliquot from every donor.

These data are taken from a study of blood T cells in healthy people across ages (dated by TCRdb to the mid-2010s). About the study as a whole: In model experiments, roughly one uniquely barcoded TCR beta cDNA molecule per two T cells was captured by template switching. Age-related changes in TCR beta repertoire diversity were measured in the study by deep sequencing normalized with unique cDNA molecular identifiers. Donors were grouped into four age groups: young (average roughly 15 years), middle-aged (approximately 41), aged (roughly 67) and long-lived (approximately 78). To avoid experimental bias, donors of different ages were distributed randomly across sequencing lanes. For two donors (one aged 18 to 30 and one aged 80 or older), the study analyzed two additional independent replicas of 1 million unique cDNA reads from the same blood draw.

Library preparation employed 5' RACE. The instrument given in TCRdb is Illumina HiSeq 2500. A second roughly 7 to 11 cycle PCR used a sample-barcoded 5' primer and a J-beta primer mix. Each TCR beta cDNA molecule received a unique molecular identifier from a template-switch 5' adaptor carrying 12 random nucleotides. Each sample yielded at least 2.5 million CDR3-containing paired-end reads. First-strand cDNA was synthesized from all RNA with the Mint cDNA synthesis kit, primed by a TRBC-specific oligonucleotide. After uracil-DNA glycosylase treatment, a first 18-cycle PCR used universal primers M1SS and BC2_uni_R on all cDNA. The authors' pipeline ran thus. Each sample was normalized by randomly selecting 1 million high-quality reads, each carrying a distinct molecular identifier. Instead of being binned into consensus sequences, reads that shared molecular identifiers were thrown out. CDR3 identification, clonotype clustering and error correction used MiTCR with a Q25 quality threshold and the strictest error-elimination algorithm. A nonparametric unseen species model with Euler transformation was used to estimate lower-bound total TCR beta diversity. TCRdb cleaned the public reads at Q25 with fastp, built clones with MiXCR and kept in-frame beta chains. Duplicate CDR3 protein sequences are folded into a single record with the most common DNA and genes. The V and J calls, along with clone size, are taken from TCRdb and not from the paper's own processing. Recorded for this sample are hundreds of thousands of distinct CDR3 sequences; under 45% of them occurred a single time. Under 20% of the sample goes to the ten largest clones.

Broader findings and caveats from the paper: Total diversity estimates from one million sequenced T cells were considered lower bounds and underestimates. The long-lived group showed more naive CD4+ T cells, fewer expanded clones and increased TCR diversity than the aged group, suggesting age selection. Observed TCR beta diversity per million T cells fell roughly linearly with age, and a significant reduction was already apparent by age around 36. Conclusive comparison of naive and antigen-experienced compartments was prevented by the profiling of bulk unsorted PBMCs. The percentage of naive T cells measured by flow cytometry correlated strongly with observed TCR beta diversity. Donor CMV infection status was unknown, potentially confounding age-related changes in expanded clonotypes.

Sequencing used blood. The chain couples TRBV6-5 to TRBJ2-5, with TRBD1 matching 9 junction bases. This receptor was identified in a man in his fifties or sixties in good health. In nucleotides, the sequence is TGTGCCAGCAGTTCACAGGGGGCAAAGACCCAGTACTTC. This is translated as CASSSQGAKTQYF.